The 6 T cell receptor beta chains below were found in one sample sequenced in a study of T cells in Graves' hyperthyroidism and ophthalmopathy. The investigators amplified TCR beta CDR3 regions from RNA transcripts. Primed by the HTBI set, a first-round RT-PCR was run on the TCR CDR3. Each CDR3 protein is one row after TCRdb ran MiXCR on the multiplex PCR reads. The data contain approximately 620,000 distinct CDR3 sequences, roughly 13% of them singletons. Sequencing was performed on blood. Source of these receptors: a woman aged 25 to 39 with Graves' hyperthyroidism that later progressed to Graves' ophthalmopathy.

This clonotype was observed at least ten times. This chain uses TRBV11-3 with TRBJ1-2; D call uncertain. Germline CDR1 SGHNT, CDR2 YENEEA. This CDR3 has 13 residues. V lost 5 bases and J 4 bases, leaving 11 bases between the germline ends. The CDR3: CASSPWDPYGYTF. CDR3 DNA: TGTGCCAGCAGCCCTTGGGATCCCTATGGCTACACCTTC.

This clonotype was seen many times. The chain recombines TRBV11-2 with TRBJ1-2, with D perhaps TRBD1 (5 bases). The CDR3 runs to 14 residues. Germline CDR1 and CDR2: SGHAT and FQNNGV. Between the trimmed V and J ends, which lost 2 bases and 7 bases, there was a span of 14 bases. CDR3 in amino acids: CASSLSEGGAGYTF. In DNA form, the CDR3 reads TGTGCCAGCAGCTTAAGTGAAGGCGGGGCTGGCTACACCTTC.

The rearrangement joins TRBV25-1 to TRBJ1-1; possibly TRBD1 for D (5 bases). Germline V gene lookup returns CDR1 MGHDK and CDR2 SYGVNS. Trimming took 0 bases from V and 0 from J, leaving 14 bases between them. This CDR3 is built from 17 residues. The CDR3 spells CASSEYGGVAMNTEAFF. The CDR3 DNA is TGTGCCAGCAGTGAATACGGAGGGGTAGCCATGAACACTGAAGCTTTCTTT.

The chain recombines TRBV9 with TRBJ1-2, with unresolved D. CDR1 is SGDLS and CDR2 is YYNGEE in the germline V gene. The CDR3 runs 14 residues. With 0 bases removed from V and 2 bases from J, the gap between germline ends came to 8 bases. The CDR3 nucleotides are TGTGCCAGCAGCGTAGATTCAGGAAACTATGGCTACACCTTC. Translated: CASSVDSGNYGYTF.

The chain couples TRBV12-3 or TRBV12-4 to TRBJ2-1; 9 bases map to TRBD2. After removal of 6 bases from V and 8 bases from J, the junction contained 11 bases not matched to a gene. This CDR3 is built from 15 residues. The CDR3 region has the DNA TGTGCCAGCAGACTCGGTAGCGGGAGTAGGGATGAGCAGTTCTTC. Translation gives CASRLGSGSRDEQFF.

This clonotype was counted ten times or more. J is TRBJ2-1 and V is TRBV20-1; D ambiguous. This CDR3 region has 14 residues. Trimming stripped 0 bases from V and 7 bases from J, with 13 bases between. Per germline, CDR1 DFQATT and CDR2 SNEGSKA (reference sequence). The DNA of the CDR3 is TGCAGTGCTAGAGAAGGCTCAAAGGTGAATGAGCAGTTCTTC. The encoded protein is CSAREGSKVNEQFF.